This T cell receptor beta chain was recorded in a study of monozygotic twins with inflammatory bowel disease. The CDR3 extends over 16 amino acids. Germline lookup yields CDR1 DFQATT and CDR2 SNEGSKA (reference sequence). Study observations and caveats: Heterogeneous immunosuppressive treatment regimens may have introduced variability into patient repertoires. Versus healthy twins, IBD patients showed fewer clonotypes shared with others, especially with disease activity. Support was lacking for any single strong IBD-associated signal or clonotype.

Concerning this clonotype itself: What it recognizes is unknown.

One entry per CDR3 protein, without DNA, is what TCRdb gives after re-calling the 5' RACE reads. The sample includes around 450,000 distinct CDR3 sequences. The sequenced sample consisted of blood. This receptor was obtained from a human donor with ulcerative colitis or Crohn's disease, or a healthy co-twin of an affected twin (not recorded which). The rearrangement joins TRBV20-1 to TRBJ2-5; checking the TCRdb D call of TRBD2 is not possible without DNA. The CDR3 spells CSAPGLAGAYQETQYF.